This T cell receptor (beta chain) was identified during a study of shared T cell receptors in the human thymus. Germline CDR1 SGHTA, CDR2 FQGTGA. The CDR3 runs to 13 residues. V was shortened by 3 bases and J by 6 bases, with 12 bases between the two germline ends. Sequencing was performed with immunoSEQ multiplex PCR; in TCRdb, only in-frame clones are kept and a portion is missing. The sample includes some 660,000 clones, roughly 86% of them seen just once. The sample was also reused in another study, on human thymus T cells. Per that paper: Healthy Finnish infants having corrective surgery for congenital heart defects served as donors. Thymic material originated from resections removed in the course of corrective heart surgery. A high degree of thymic repertoire overlap among unrelated individuals was reported in related research.

The chain joins TRBV7-3 to TRBJ2-7, with a weak D call TRBD2 (6 bases). The material sequenced was thymocytes. The TCR originated in a boy younger than two with a congenital heart defect. The CDR3 sequence: CASSLGTVGEQYF. The CDR3 DNA reads as TGTGCCAGCAGCTTGGGGACTGTGGGCGAGCAGTACTTC.